This TCR beta chain was recorded in a study of T cell repertoires and HLA-DP antigens. Method: immunoSEQ multiplex PCR; TCRdb's copy keeps in-frame clones and lacks some. Of approximately 86,000 clones in the sample, approximately 86% were seen once. For this clone: Its antigen is as yet unknown.

With 2 bases clipped from V and 2 bases from J, the junction kept 5 bases outside the gene matches. Per the germline V gene, CDR1 is MNHEY and CDR2 is SMNVEV (reference sequence). The CDR3 consists of 17 residues. Sequencing was performed on CD4+ T cells from PBMCs. The genes are TRBV27 and TRBJ2-3, with 12 bases matching TRBD2. This clonotype was sampled from a man aged 50 to 59 in good health and CMV-seronegative. The CDR3 DNA follows: TGTGCCAGCAGTTTAAGGGGGACTAGCGGGCTCACAGATACGCAGTATTTT. Encoded protein: CASSLRGTSGLTDTQYF.